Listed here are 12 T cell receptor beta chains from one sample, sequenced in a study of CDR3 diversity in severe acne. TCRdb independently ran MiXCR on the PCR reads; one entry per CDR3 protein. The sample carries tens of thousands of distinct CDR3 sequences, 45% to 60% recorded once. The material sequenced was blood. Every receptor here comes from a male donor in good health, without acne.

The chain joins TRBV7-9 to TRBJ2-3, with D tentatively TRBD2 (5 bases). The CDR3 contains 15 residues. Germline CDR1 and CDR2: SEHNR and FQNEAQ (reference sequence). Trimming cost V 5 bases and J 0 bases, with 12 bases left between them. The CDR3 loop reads CASSPGLSSTDTQYF. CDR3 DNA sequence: TGTGCCAGCAGCCCCGGACTTTCCAGCACAGATACGCAGTATTTT. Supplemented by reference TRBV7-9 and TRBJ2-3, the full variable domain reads DTGVSQNPRHKITKRGQNVTFRCDPISEHNRLYWYRQTLGQGPEFLTYFQNEAQLEKSRLLSDRFSAERPKGSFSTLEIQRTEQGDSAMYLCASSPGLSSTDTQYFGPGTRLTVL.

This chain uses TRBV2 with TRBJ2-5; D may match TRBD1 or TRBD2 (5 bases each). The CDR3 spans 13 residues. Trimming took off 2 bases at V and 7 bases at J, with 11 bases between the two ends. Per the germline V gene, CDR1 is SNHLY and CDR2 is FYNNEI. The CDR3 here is CASSELARGTQYF. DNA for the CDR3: TGTGCCAGCAGTGAACTGGCGAGGGGGACCCAGTACTTC.

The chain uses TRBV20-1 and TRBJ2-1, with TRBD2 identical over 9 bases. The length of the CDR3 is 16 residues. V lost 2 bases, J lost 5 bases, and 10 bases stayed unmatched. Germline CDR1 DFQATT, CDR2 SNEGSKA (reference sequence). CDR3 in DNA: TGCAGTGCTAGAAATCCAGCGGGAGGTCCTAACAATGAGCAGTTCTTC. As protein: CSARNPAGGPNNEQFF.

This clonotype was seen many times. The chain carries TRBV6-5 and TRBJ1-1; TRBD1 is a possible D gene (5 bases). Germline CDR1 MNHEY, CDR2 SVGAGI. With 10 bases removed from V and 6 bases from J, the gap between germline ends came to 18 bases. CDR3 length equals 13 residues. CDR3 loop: CATGRGARSEAFF. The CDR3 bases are TGTGCCACCGGACGAGGGGCCAGGTCTGAAGCTTTCTTT.

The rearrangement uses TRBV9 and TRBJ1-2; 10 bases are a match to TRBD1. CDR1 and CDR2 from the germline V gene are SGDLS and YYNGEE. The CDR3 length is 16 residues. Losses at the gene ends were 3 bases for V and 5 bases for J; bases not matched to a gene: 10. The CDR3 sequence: CASSGPRQGAVYGYTF. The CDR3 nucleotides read TGTGCCAGCAGCGGACCTAGACAGGGGGCAGTATATGGCTACACCTTC. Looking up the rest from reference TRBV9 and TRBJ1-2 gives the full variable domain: DSGVTQTPKHLITATGQRVTLRCSPRSGDLSVYWYQQSLDQGLQFLIQYYNGEERAKGNILERFSAQQFPDLHSELNLSSLELGDSALYFCASSGPRQGAVYGYTFGSGTRLTVV.

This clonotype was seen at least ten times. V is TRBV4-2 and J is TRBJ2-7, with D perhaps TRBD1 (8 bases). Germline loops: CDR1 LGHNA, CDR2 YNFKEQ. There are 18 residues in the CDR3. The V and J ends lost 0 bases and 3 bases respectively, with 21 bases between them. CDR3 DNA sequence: TGTGCCAGCAGCCAAGACGGGCCGGGGGGACAGGACTTCTACGAGCAGTACTTC. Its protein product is CASSQDGPGGQDFYEQYF.

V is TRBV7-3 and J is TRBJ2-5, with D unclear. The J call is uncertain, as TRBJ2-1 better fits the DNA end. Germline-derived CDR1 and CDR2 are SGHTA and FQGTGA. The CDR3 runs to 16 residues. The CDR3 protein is CASSLYGGTLQWEQFF. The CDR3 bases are TGTGCCAGCAGCTTATATGGCGGAACACTACAATGGGAGCAGTTCTTC.

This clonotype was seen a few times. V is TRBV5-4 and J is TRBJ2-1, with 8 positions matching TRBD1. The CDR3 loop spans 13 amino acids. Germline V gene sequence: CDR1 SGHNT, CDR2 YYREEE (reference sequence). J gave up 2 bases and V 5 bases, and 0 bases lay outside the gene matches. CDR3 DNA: TGTGCCAGCAGGGACAGGGCCTACAATGAGCAGTTCTTC. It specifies CASRDRAYNEQFF.

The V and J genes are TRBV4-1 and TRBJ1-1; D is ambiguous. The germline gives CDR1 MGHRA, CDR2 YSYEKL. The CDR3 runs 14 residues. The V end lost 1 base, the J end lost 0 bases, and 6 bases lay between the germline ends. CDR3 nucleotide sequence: TGCGCCAGCAGCCAAGGGACCGTGAACACTGAAGCTTTCTTT. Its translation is CASSQGTVNTEAFF.

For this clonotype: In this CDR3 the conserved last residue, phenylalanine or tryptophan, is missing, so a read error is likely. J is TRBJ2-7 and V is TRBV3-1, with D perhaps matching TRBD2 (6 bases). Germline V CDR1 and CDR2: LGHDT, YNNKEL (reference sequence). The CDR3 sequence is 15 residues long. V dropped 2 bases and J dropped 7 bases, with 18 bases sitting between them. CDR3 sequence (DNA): TGTGCCAGCAGCCAAACCGGGCTGGGAGGCTATGAGCAGTACCTC. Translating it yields CASSQTGLGGYEQYL.

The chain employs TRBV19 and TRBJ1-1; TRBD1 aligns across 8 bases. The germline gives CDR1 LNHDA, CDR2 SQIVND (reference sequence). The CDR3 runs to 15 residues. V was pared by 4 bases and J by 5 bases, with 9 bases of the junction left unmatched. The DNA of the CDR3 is TGTGCCAGTAGTACATGGACAGGGTTTTTAACTGAAGCTTTCTTT. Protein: CASSTWTGFLTEAFF.

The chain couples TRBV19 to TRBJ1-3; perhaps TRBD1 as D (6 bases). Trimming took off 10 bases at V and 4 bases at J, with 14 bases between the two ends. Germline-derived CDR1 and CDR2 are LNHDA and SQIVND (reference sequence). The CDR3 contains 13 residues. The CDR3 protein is CATADSWGNTIYF. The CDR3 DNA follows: TGTGCCACCGCGGACAGCTGGGGAAACACCATATATTTT. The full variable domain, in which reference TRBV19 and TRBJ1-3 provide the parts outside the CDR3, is DGGITQSPKYLFRKEGQNVTLSCEQNLNHDAMYWYRQDPGQGLRLIYYSQIVNDFQKGDIAEGYSVSREKKESFPLTVTSAQKNPTAFYLCATADSWGNTIYFGEGSWLTVV.